This T cell receptor (beta chain) was identified during a study of T cell responses to AZD1222 COVID-19 vaccine. Profiling relied on immunoSEQ multiplex PCR, and the TCRdb table lists in-frame clones only, not all of them. The sample has roughly 91,000 clones, under 95% seen once; the top ten hold approximately 3%. The CDR3 has 14 amino acids. The germline V and J ends were trimmed by 6 bases and 0 bases, with 11 bases remaining between them. Germline CDR1 is WSHSY and CDR2 is SAAADI. As for this clone: Its matching antigen is unknown.

Whole-study results and caveats: Reports indicate that nearly half of spike-specific TCRs are directed at unmutated variant regions.

The starting material was peripheral blood, obtained on day 0 of AZD1222 vaccination. This chain links TRBV10-2 with TRBJ1-2; D gene unclear. The TCR originated in an adult in good health. CDR3 DNA sequence: TGCGCCAGCAGGGAGAGCGGATCTAACTATGGCTACACCTTC. Protein: CASRESGSNYGYTF.